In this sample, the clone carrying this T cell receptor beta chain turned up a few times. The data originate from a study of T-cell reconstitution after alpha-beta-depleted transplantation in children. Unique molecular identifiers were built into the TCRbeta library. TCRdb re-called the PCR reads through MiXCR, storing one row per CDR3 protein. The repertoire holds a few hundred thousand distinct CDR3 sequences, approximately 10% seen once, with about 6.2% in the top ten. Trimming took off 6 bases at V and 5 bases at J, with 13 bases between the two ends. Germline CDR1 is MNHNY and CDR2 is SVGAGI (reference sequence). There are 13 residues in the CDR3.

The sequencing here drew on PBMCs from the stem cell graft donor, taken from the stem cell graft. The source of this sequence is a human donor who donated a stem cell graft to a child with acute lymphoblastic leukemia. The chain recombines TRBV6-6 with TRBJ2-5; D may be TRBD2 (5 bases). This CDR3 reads CASSGRGDETQYF. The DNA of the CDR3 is TGTGCCAGCAGCGGTCGGGGAGATGAGACCCAGTACTTC.